Sequencing of this T cell receptor beta chain was carried out in a study of Graves' ophthalmopathy and Graves' hyperthyroidism. A few counts support this clonotype. Trimming at V came to 6 bases and at J to 4 bases, leaving 3 bases not matched to a gene. The CDR3 covers 13 residues. TCR beta CDR3 amplification used RNA transcripts. Second-round multiplex PCR came after a first-round RT-PCR that employed HTBI primers. One entry per CDR3 protein results from TCRdb running MiXCR on the multiplex PCR reads. The sample has 900,000 to 1,200,000 distinct CDR3 sequences, about 38% seen once; the top ten hold roughly 10%.

The specimen sequenced was peripheral blood or thyroid tissue (not recorded which). This clonotype originated in an adult man with Graves' hyperthyroidism. The rearrangement uses TRBV12-3 or TRBV12-4 and TRBJ2-7, with 10 positions matching TRBD2. The CDR3 nucleotides are TGTGCCAGCAGACTAGCGGGAAAATACGAGCAGTACTTC. Translated: CASRLAGKYEQYF.